This T cell receptor beta chain appears in the sequencing data of a study of identical twins. A universal primer binding site was introduced by template switching. The final cDNA contained unique molecular identifiers. Using its own MiXCR run on the 5' RACE reads, TCRdb lists one record per CDR3 protein. This repertoire shows approximately 690,000 distinct CDR3 sequences, less than 7% found once; its top ten account for roughly 1.8%. Study outcomes and limitations: Weaker excess sharing between twins was seen in beta out-of-frame sequences. Carriage of fewer insertions was seen in abundant cord blood beta clonotypes, whereas memory repertoires showed none. It was possible that invariant MAIT and iNKT cells partly confounded the zero-insertion analyses.

Trimming cost V 8 bases and J 0 bases, with 10 bases left between them. Germline values: CDR1 MNHNS, CDR2 SASEGT. This CDR3 is 14 amino acids long. Remarks on this clonotype: Its antigen remains unknown.

The TCR comes from a man aged 18 to 35 in good health. What was sequenced was naive T cells sorted from blood. The chain employs TRBV6-1 and TRBJ2-2, with D perhaps TRBD2 (6 bases). CDR3 sequence reads: CASREPANTGELFF. As DNA, the CDR3 is TGTGCCAGCCGGGAGCCGGCGAACACCGGGGAGCTGTTTTTT.